This entry concerns a single T cell receptor (beta chain). As yet, its antigen is unknown. This sample is part of a study of T cell responses to AZD1222 COVID-19 vaccine. The CDR3 length is 11 residues. The V end lost 5 bases, the J end lost 2 bases, and 4 bases lay between the germline ends. Germline V CDR1 and CDR2: MDHEN, SYDVKM. Findings of the study overall: White British people made up most donors, females outnumbered males, and clonal diversity was possibly underestimated. A reported finding is that nearly half of spike-specific TCRs target unmutated variant regions. In all cases, repertoires were sampled only after the peak T cell response.

Libraries were prepared by immunoSEQ multiplex PCR; TCRdb keeps only in-frame clonotypes and omits some of them. Altogether approximately 190,000 clones are present, approximately 91% being singletons, with the ten largest covering roughly 0.99%. The sample was peripheral blood, taken on day 0 of AZD1222 vaccination. The source of this sequence is an adult in good health. V gene TRBV28 combines with J gene TRBJ2-7; D unresolved. CDR3 nucleotide sequence: TGTGCCAGCAGTATGGCCTACGAGCAGTACTTC. Amino acids: CASSMAYEQYF.